Below, 2 T cell receptor beta chains from the same sample are listed, as sequenced in a study of T cell responses to AZD1222 COVID-19 vaccine. The protocol was immunoSEQ multiplex PCR, while the TCRdb copy is restricted to in-frame clones and leaves out a portion. This table holds tens of thousands of clones, about 92% found once. Sequenced material: peripheral blood, taken on day 0 of AZD1222 vaccination. Source of these receptors: an adult in good health.

This clone was counted once. This chain uses TRBV30 with TRBJ2-2, with D tentatively TRBD1 (6 bases). The CDR3 length is 19 residues. Trimming stripped 3 bases from V and 0 bases from J, with 23 bases between. CDR1 is GTSNPN, CDR2 SVGIG, per germline (reference sequence). CDR3 in DNA: TGTGCCTGGAGGAACAATTTAGGTCAGGGGATAGCGAACACCGGGGAGCTGTTTTTT. Translated: CAWRNNLGQGIANTGELFF.

The chain is built from TRBV6-1 and TRBJ1-3; D is ambiguous. CDR1 is MNHNS and CDR2 is SASEGT in the germline V gene. The CDR3 loop spans 12 amino acids. V gave up 2 bases and J gave up 2 bases, with 1 base separating them. CDR3 in DNA: TGTGCCAGCAGTGAACCTGGAAACACCATATATTTT. Translated: CASSEPGNTIYF.